This T cell receptor beta chain was sequenced during a study of breast tumors, draining lymph nodes, adjacent tissues. General study points: Luminal-like breast cancer showed significantly greater tumor-nontumor repertoire similarity than basal-like breast cancer did. The data were judged consistent with most tumor T cells coming from lymph node and expanding in tumor. Compared with lymph nodes, tumors were less diverse; compared with nontumor tissue, more. That most tumor T cells come from lymph nodes remained unproven.

TCRdb used MiXCR to reprocess the multiplex PCR reads, holding one entry per CDR3 protein. The table records some 140,000 distinct CDR3 sequences, around 22% of them present only once. This clonotype was seen many times. Its specificity is not known. Axillary draining lymph nodes of breast cancer patients supplied the node samples. Sequenced: axillary lymph node tissue. This receptor was identified in a female donor with breast cancer. Some clones in this sample may be carry-over from other donors' samples.

The CDR3 DNA follows: TGTGCCAGCAGTGAATGGTTACTAGCGGGAGTTCCAGATACGCAGTATTTT. This translates into CASSEWLLAGVPDTQYF. The chain uses TRBV2 and TRBJ2-3, with 11 bases aligning to TRBD2. CDR1 and CDR2 (germline): SNHLY, FYNNEI. The V and J ends lost 2 bases and 4 bases, in that order; junction bases with no gene match: 8. There are 17 residues in the CDR3.